The TCR beta chain under discussion was sequenced for a study of CD8+ T cells in alopecia areata. In the study overall: Oral tofacitinib (5 to 10 mg twice daily) was administered to treated patients. Treatment with tofacitinib (6 to 18 months) was followed by 6 months off drug. Whole-study findings and limits: Researchers reported that TCR sharing among patients proved less clear than in mice, possibly HLA-linked. Resident alphabeta T-cell populations of normal skin are likewise subject to sequencing in scalp samples.

V shed 1 base and J shed 4 bases, with 16 bases lying between them. This CDR3 comprises 16 residues. Germline-derived CDR1 and CDR2 are SGHVS and FQNEAQ. RNA extraction and reverse transcription yielded cDNA as sequencing template. The assay was immunoSEQ multiplex PCR, and TCRdb's table has in-frame clones only and misses some. The sample shows some 7,000 clones, 67% of them seen only once. Peripheral blood, together with lesional scalp punch biopsies, was collected from alopecia areata patients. As concerns this clone: What it recognizes is unknown.

The specimen was skin, collected at week 0. This chain connects TRBV7-8 to TRBJ2-5; D may be TRBD1 or TRBD2 (6 bases each). The receptor's source is a human donor with alopecia areata. The CDR3 DNA sequence: TGTGCCAGCAGCTTAGTCGGGGGCGGGGCGGGAGAGACCCAGTACTTC. Its translation: CASSLVGGGAGETQYF.